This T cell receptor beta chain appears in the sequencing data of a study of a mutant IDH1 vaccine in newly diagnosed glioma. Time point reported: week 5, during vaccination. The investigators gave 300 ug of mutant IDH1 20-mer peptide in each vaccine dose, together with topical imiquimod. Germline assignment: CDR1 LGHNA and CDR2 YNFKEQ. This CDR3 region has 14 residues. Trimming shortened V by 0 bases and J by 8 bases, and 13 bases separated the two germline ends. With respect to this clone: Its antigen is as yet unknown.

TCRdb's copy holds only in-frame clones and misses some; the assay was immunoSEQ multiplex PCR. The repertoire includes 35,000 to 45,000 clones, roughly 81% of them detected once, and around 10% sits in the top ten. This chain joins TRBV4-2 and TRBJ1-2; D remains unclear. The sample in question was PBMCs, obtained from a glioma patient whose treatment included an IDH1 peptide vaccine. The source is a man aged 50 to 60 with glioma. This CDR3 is CASSQEAHQSGYTF. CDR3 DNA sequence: TGTGCCAGCAGCCAAGAAGCCCATCAATCCGGCTACACCTTC.